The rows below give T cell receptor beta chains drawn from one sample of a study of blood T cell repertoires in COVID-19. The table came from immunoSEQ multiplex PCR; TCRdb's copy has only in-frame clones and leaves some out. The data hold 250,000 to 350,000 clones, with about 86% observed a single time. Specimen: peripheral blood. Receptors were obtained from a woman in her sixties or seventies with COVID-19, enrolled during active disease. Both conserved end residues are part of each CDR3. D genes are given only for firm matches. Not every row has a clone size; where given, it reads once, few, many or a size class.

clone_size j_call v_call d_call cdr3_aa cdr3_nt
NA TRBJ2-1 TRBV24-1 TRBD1 CATSDSQGSYNEQFF TGTGCCACCAGTGACTCACAGGGGTCGTACAATGAGCAGTTCTTC
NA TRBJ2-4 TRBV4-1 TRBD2 CASSQDLGLAGGSLAKNIQYF TGCGCCAGCAGCCAAGATCTGGGACTAGCGGGTGGGAGTTTAGCCAAAAACATTCAGTACTTC
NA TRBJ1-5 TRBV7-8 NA CASSLSENQPQHF TGTGCCAGCAGCTTATCCGAGAATCAGCCCCAGCATTTT
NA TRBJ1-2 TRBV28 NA CASRIPGGRVYGYTF TGTGCCAGCAGAATTCCGGGAGGCAGAGTCTATGGCTACACCTTC
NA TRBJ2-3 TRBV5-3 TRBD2 CARSFITSGGDTQYF TGTGCCAGAAGCTTTATTACTAGCGGGGGCGATACGCAGTATTTT
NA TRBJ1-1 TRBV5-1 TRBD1 CASSPGRTGYVAEAFF TGCGCCAGCAGCCCCGGTCGGACAGGGTACGTCGCTGAAGCTTTCTTT
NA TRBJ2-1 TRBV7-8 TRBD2 CASNPLSGASNEQFF TGTGCCAGCAACCCTCTTAGCGGGGCGTCCAATGAGCAGTTCTTC
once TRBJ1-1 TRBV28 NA CASSRTVTEAFF TGTGCCAGCAGCAGGACAGTCACTGAAGCTTTCTTT
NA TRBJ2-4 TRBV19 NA CASSMQVAKNIQYF TGTGCCAGTAGTATGCAGGTAGCCAAAAACATTCAGTACTTC
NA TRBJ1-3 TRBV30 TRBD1 CAWSKKGAAGNTIYF TGTGCCTGGAGTAAGAAGGGGGCGGCTGGAAACACCATATATTTT
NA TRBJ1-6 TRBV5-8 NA CASSLLGGSQGSPLHF TGTGCCAGCAGCTTACTAGGAGGGTCTCAAGGATCACCCCTCCACTTT
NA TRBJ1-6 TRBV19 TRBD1 CASSSPTGSNSPLHF TGTGCCAGTAGTTCACCGACAGGGTCTAATTCACCCCTCCACTTT
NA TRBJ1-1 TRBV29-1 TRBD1 CSVEGQGGTEAFF TGCAGCGTTGAAGGACAGGGTGGCACTGAAGCTTTCTTT
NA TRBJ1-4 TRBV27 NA CASSPTSGGSNEKLFF TGTGCCAGCAGTCCCACCTCGGGGGGATCTAATGAAAAACTGTTTTTT
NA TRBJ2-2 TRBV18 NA CASSPRKGDTGELFF TGTGCCAGCTCACCGAGGAAAGGGGACACCGGGGAGCTGTTTTTT
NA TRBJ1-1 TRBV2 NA CASSEAGDLNTEAFF TGTGCCAGCAGTGAAGCGGGAGACCTGAACACTGAAGCTTTCTTT
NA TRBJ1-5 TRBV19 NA CASSLARRGDQPQHF TGTGCCAGTAGTCTCGCACGCAGGGGCGATCAGCCCCAGCATTTT
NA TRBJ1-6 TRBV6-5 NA CASSYSQEINSPLHF TGTGCCAGCAGTTACAGCCAGGAAATTAATTCACCCCTCCACTTT
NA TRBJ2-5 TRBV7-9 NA CASSLVAEETQYF TGTGCCAGCAGCTTAGTCGCGGAAGAGACCCAGTACTTC
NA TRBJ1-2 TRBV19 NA CASSPLQGPYGYTF TGTGCCAGTAGCCCCCTACAGGGACCCTATGGCTACACCTTC
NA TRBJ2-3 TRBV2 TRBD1 CASSDRGDTQYF TGTGCCAGCAGTGACAGGGGGGATACGCAGTATTTT
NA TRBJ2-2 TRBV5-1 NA CASTPRAGELFF TGCGCCAGCACCCCCCGGGCCGGGGAGCTGTTTTTT
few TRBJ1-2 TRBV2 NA CASRPDTAIGYTF TGTGCCAGCCGACCGGACACGGCAATTGGCTACACCTTC
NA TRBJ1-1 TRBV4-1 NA CASSQDIRGTEAFF TGCGCCAGCAGCCAAGACATCAGGGGTACTGAAGCTTTCTTT
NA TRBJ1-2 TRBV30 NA CAGRVVGYGYTF TGTGCCGGCAGGGTGGTAGGGTATGGCTACACCTTC
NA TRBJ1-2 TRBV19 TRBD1 CATITGAGGYTF TGTGCCACCATAACAGGGGCGGGTGGCTACACCTTC
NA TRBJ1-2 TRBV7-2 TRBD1 CASSLGQGARGYTF TGTGCCAGCAGCTTAGGTCAGGGGGCTCGTGGCTACACCTTC
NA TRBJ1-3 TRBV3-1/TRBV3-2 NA CASSQGIPTLAGTIYF TGTGCCAGCAGCCAAGGAATCCCGACCTTAGCCGGCACCATATATTTT
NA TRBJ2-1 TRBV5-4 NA CASSLSGGTYNEQFF TGTGCCAGCAGCTTGTCGGGGGGCACCTACAATGAGCAGTTCTTC
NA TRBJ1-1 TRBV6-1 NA CASSEFRGSTEAFF TGTGCCAGCAGTGAATTTCGAGGTTCCACTGAAGCTTTCTTT
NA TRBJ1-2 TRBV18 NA CASSAANYGYTF TGTGCCAGCTCAGCGGCCAACTATGGCTACACCTTC
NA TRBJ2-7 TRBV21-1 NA CASSKGEGDRLIEQYF TGTGCCAGCAGCAAAGGAGAGGGGGACAGACTGATCGAGCAGTACTTC
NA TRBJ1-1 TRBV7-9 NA CASSVPGFPSAFF TGTGCCAGCAGCGTCCCAGGGTTCCCCTCAGCTTTCTTT
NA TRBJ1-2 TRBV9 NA CASSPSGGGDGYTF TGTGCCAGCAGCCCTAGCGGAGGAGGAGATGGCTACACCTTC
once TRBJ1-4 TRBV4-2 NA CASSQGGLSNEKLFF TGTGCCAGCAGCCAAGGGGGACTTTCTAATGAAAAACTGTTTTTT
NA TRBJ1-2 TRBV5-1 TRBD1 CASSRTGGDGYTF TGCGCCAGCAGCCGGACAGGGGGGGACGGCTACACCTTC
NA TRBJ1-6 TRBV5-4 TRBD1 CASRQGDGSPLHF TGTGCCAGCAGACAGGGGGACGGTTCACCCCTCCACTTT
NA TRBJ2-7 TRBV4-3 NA CASSQMGGQAYEQYF TGCGCCAGCAGCCAAATGGGCGGGCAGGCCTACGAGCAGTACTTC
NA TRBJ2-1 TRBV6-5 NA CASSYSGVAYNEQFF TGTGCCAGCAGTTACTCCGGAGTCGCCTACAATGAGCAGTTCTTC
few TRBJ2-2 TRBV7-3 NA CASSLGQNTGELFF TGTGCCAGCAGCTTGGGCCAAAACACCGGGGAGCTGTTTTTT
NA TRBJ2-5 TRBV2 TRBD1 CASSGGQGWKTQYF TGTGCCAGCAGTGGGGGACAGGGGTGGAAGACCCAGTACTTC